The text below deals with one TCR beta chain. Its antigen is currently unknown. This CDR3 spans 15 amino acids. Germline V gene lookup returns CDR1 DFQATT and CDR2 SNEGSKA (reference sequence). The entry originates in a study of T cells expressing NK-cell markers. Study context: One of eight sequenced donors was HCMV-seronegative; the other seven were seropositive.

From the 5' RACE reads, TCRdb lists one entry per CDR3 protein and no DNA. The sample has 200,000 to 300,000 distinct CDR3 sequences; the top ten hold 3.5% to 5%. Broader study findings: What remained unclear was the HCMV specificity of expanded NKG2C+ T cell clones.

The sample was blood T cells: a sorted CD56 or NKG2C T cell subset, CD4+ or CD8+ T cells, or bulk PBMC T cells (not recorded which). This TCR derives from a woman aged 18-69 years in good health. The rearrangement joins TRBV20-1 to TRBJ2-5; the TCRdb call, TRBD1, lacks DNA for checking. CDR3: CSARDSGQDQETQYF.